The present T cell receptor (beta chain) was sequenced within a study of T cells in tumors after PD-1 blockade. Study overall: Each patient got pembrolizumab 200 mg every 3 weeks or cemiplimab 350 mg every 2 weeks. Some patients also took daily vismodegib 150 mg during anti-PD-1 treatment.

Repertoires were generated with immunoSEQ multiplex PCR, while TCRdb's copy carries only in-frame clones and drops some. The data show some 15,000 clones, with over 80% seen just once and roughly 25% held by the top ten. Findings of the study overall: Blood contained 40% to 50% of the tumor's TCR clonotypes.

About this clone itself: What it binds is not known.

From germline, CDR1 is LNHDA and CDR2 SQIVND (reference sequence). V was trimmed by 2 bases and J by 5 bases, leaving 9 bases between them. The CDR3 runs to 13 residues. The V call is TRBV19, the J call TRBJ2-5, with D perhaps given as TRBD1 or TRBD2 (5 bases each). This clonotype was sampled from a human donor with basal cell carcinoma. The sample here was PBMCs, taken after anti-PD-1 treatment. The CDR3 protein is CASSIFGTETQYF. Here the CDR3 DNA reads TGTGCCAGTAGTATATTCGGGACCGAGACCCAGTACTTC.